This T cell receptor beta chain is drawn from a study of cytomegalovirus exposure and HLA in healthy donors. About the research overall: A later analysis reported the 120 or so validation repertoires used the same platform as the roughly 700 first-cohort repertoires. Study observations and caveats: The majority of TCR sequences were rare, yet some public TCRs appeared in many donors. The study designated fewer than 200 TCR beta chains cytomegalovirus-associated.

Using immunoSEQ multiplex PCR, the repertoire was profiled, and TCRdb retains in-frame clones only, with some absent. Here the sample spans roughly 230,000 clones, around 90% being singletons. This clone appeared a single time. Its target is not known. The donors were part of the roughly 130-subject validation cohort, which stood apart from the approximately 670-subject first cohort. The V segment lost 5 bases and the J segment 2 bases; nucleotides outside the gene matches: 11. This CDR3 comprises 16 residues. CDR1 and CDR2 (germline): SGHNT, YENEEA. The chain recombines TRBV11-3 with TRBJ2-7, with 8 positions matching TRBD1. The source material was PBMCs. This receptor was taken from a woman aged 25 to 39 in good health and CMV-seronegative. CDR3 sequence reads: CASSIRSGQATYEQYF. CDR3 DNA sequence: TGTGCCAGCAGCATCCGATCGGGACAGGCGACCTACGAGCAGTACTTC.